This is a list of T cell receptor beta chains from one sample in a study of PD-L1 blockade in urothelial cancer. Data came from immunoSEQ multiplex PCR; TCRdb stores just in-frame clones and leaves some out. The sample shows tens of thousands of clones, roughly 84% of them seen only once. The sample consisted of PBMCs, taken around atezolizumab (anti-PD-L1) treatment. These TCRs come from a man between 60 and 75 years old with urothelial cancer. The CDR3 runs from the conserved cysteine through the conserved F or W. The order of the fields is clone size, J gene, V gene, D gene, CDR3 DNA, CDR3 protein. D genes are given only for firm matches. Rows give clone size only sometimes, using once, few, many, or a class for an expanded clone.

clone_size: .
j_call: TRBJ1-1
v_call: TRBV11-2
d_call: .
cdr3_nt: TGTGCCAGCAGCCCCTTTTACGGGGGTGGTGAAGCTTTCTTT
cdr3_aa: CASSPFYGGGEAFF

clone_size: .
j_call: TRBJ2-5
v_call: TRBV11-2
d_call: TRBD2
cdr3_nt: TGTGCCAGCAGCTCTCTAGGGAGGGTAGAGACCCAGTACTTC
cdr3_aa: CASSSLGRVETQYF

clone_size: .
j_call: TRBJ2-1
v_call: TRBV5-1
d_call: .
cdr3_nt: TGCGCCAGCAGCAACCGGGACTCAGGCGATGAGCAGTTCTTC
cdr3_aa: CASSNRDSGDEQFF

clone_size: .
j_call: TRBJ2-1
v_call: TRBV21-1
d_call: .
cdr3_nt: TGTGCCAGCAACGGTAGGGGGCAGTTCTTC
cdr3_aa: CASNGRGQFF

clone_size: .
j_call: TRBJ1-2
v_call: TRBV29-1
d_call: .
cdr3_nt: TGCAGCGTTGAAGATAGGGGGGGCGCAGGCTACACCTTC
cdr3_aa: CSVEDRGGAGYTF

clone_size: .
j_call: TRBJ2-3
v_call: TRBV29-1
d_call: TRBD2
cdr3_nt: TGCAGCGTTGAACTTCCAGCGGGGGCGCAACGGGGCACAGATACGCAGTATTTT
cdr3_aa: CSVELPAGAQRGTDTQYF

clone_size: .
j_call: TRBJ1-6
v_call: TRBV27
d_call: TRBD1
cdr3_nt: TGTGCCAGCAGTTTATTTGGCGGACAGGGGGCGAATTCACCCCTCCACTTT
cdr3_aa: CASSLFGGQGANSPLHF

clone_size: .
j_call: TRBJ2-7
v_call: TRBV5-4
d_call: .
cdr3_nt: TGTGCCAGCAGCTCCCAATCGACAACTCGCTCCGAGCAGTACTTC
cdr3_aa: CASSSQSTTRSEQYF

clone_size: .
j_call: TRBJ2-5
v_call: TRBV5-4
d_call: .
cdr3_nt: TGTGCCAGCAGCTTGAAGGACAGTAAAGAGACCCAGTACTTC
cdr3_aa: CASSLKDSKETQYF

clone_size: .
j_call: TRBJ2-1
v_call: TRBV5-1
d_call: TRBD1
cdr3_nt: TGCGCCAGCAGCTTGGTACAGGGGATGAACAATGAGCAGTTCTTC
cdr3_aa: CASSLVQGMNNEQFF

clone_size: .
j_call: TRBJ2-7
v_call: TRBV6-4
d_call: TRBD1
cdr3_nt: TGTGCCAGCATAGTTTTGGGACAGGGTTTCCGCGAGCAGTACTTC
cdr3_aa: CASIVLGQGFREQYF

clone_size: once
j_call: TRBJ2-1
v_call: TRBV19
d_call: TRBD2
cdr3_nt: TGTGCCAGCCAGACAGCGGGGCTCTACAATGAGCAGTTCTTC
cdr3_aa: CASQTAGLYNEQFF

clone_size: .
j_call: TRBJ1-4
v_call: TRBV4-1
d_call: TRBD1
cdr3_nt: TGCGCCAGCAGCCAAGACCCCACCTTAGACAGGGGGGTAGGGGAAAAACTGTTTTTT
cdr3_aa: CASSQDPTLDRGVGEKLFF

clone_size: .
j_call: TRBJ2-3
v_call: TRBV25-1
d_call: TRBD1
cdr3_nt: TGTGCCAGCAGAGAATGGACAGGCCTAACAGATACGCAGTATTTT
cdr3_aa: CASREWTGLTDTQYF

clone_size: .
j_call: TRBJ2-3
v_call: TRBV9
d_call: .
cdr3_nt: TGTGCCAGCAGCGGTAGCCGGGGGGATACGCAGTATTTT
cdr3_aa: CASSGSRGDTQYF

clone_size: .
j_call: TRBJ1-1
v_call: TRBV4-3
d_call: .
cdr3_nt: TGCGCCAGCAGCCAAGAGGTCGGGGAGAACACTGAAGCTTTCTTT
cdr3_aa: CASSQEVGENTEAFF

clone_size: .
j_call: TRBJ2-7
v_call: TRBV19
d_call: TRBD1
cdr3_nt: TGTGCCAGTAGTATAATCGGGACAGGGTCTAACGAGCAGTACTTC
cdr3_aa: CASSIIGTGSNEQYF

clone_size: .
j_call: TRBJ2-7
v_call: TRBV7-9
d_call: TRBD1
cdr3_nt: TGTGCCAGCACCTCGGACAGGGCCCCCTACGAGCAGTACTTC
cdr3_aa: CASTSDRAPYEQYF

clone_size: .
j_call: TRBJ1-4
v_call: TRBV7-9
d_call: .
cdr3_nt: TGTGCCAGCAGCTTAGAGGGGTTAAATGAAAAACTGTTTTTT
cdr3_aa: CASSLEGLNEKLFF

clone_size: .
j_call: TRBJ2-1
v_call: TRBV18
d_call: TRBD2
cdr3_nt: TGTGCCAGCTCACCAAGCAGACTAGCGGGAGTGTACAATGAGCAGTTCTTC
cdr3_aa: CASSPSRLAGVYNEQFF

clone_size: once
j_call: TRBJ2-1
v_call: TRBV19
d_call: TRBD2
cdr3_nt: TGTGCCAGTAGTATGACGGGGGGGAGGAATGAGCAGTTCTTC
cdr3_aa: CASSMTGGRNEQFF

clone_size: .
j_call: TRBJ1-4
v_call: TRBV19
d_call: .
cdr3_nt: TGTGCCAGTAGTGCGACAGCGAGTGCTAATGAAAAACTGTTTTTT
cdr3_aa: CASSATASANEKLFF

clone_size: .
j_call: TRBJ1-2
v_call: TRBV19
d_call: TRBD1
cdr3_nt: TGTGCCAGTAGTAATGCGGGACAGTTCATCTATGGCTACACCTTC
cdr3_aa: CASSNAGQFIYGYTF

clone_size: .
j_call: TRBJ2-5
v_call: TRBV5-6
d_call: TRBD2
cdr3_nt: TGTGCCAGCAGCTTGGCGGGAGGGGAGACCCAGTACTTC
cdr3_aa: CASSLAGGETQYF

clone_size: .
j_call: TRBJ2-7
v_call: TRBV6-1
d_call: TRBD1
cdr3_nt: TGTGCCAGCAGCGTTGACAGGGGGCGGCACGAGCAGTACTTC
cdr3_aa: CASSVDRGRHEQYF

clone_size: once
j_call: TRBJ2-7
v_call: TRBV5-4
d_call: .
cdr3_nt: TGTGCCAGCAGCTCCGGACAGAGGAGCTCCTACGAGCAGTACTTC
cdr3_aa: CASSSGQRSSYEQYF

clone_size: .
j_call: TRBJ2-7
v_call: TRBV5-1
d_call: .
cdr3_nt: TGCGCCCAGCGCGGCTTGGGAGGCTACGAGCAGTACTTC
cdr3_aa: CAQRGLGGYEQYF

clone_size: few
j_call: TRBJ1-5
v_call: TRBV19
d_call: .
cdr3_nt: TGTGCCAGTAGTGATCAGGGCGGTCAGCCCCAGCATTTT
cdr3_aa: CASSDQGGQPQHF

clone_size: .
j_call: TRBJ1-2
v_call: TRBV18
d_call: TRBD1
cdr3_nt: TGTGCCAGCTCACCCGACAGGGCGAAGGGCTATGGCTACACCTTC
cdr3_aa: CASSPDRAKGYGYTF

clone_size: .
j_call: TRBJ2-3
v_call: TRBV18
d_call: TRBD2
cdr3_nt: TGTGCCAGCTCACGTAGCGGGGACACAGATACGCAGTATTTT
cdr3_aa: CASSRSGDTDTQYF

clone_size: .
j_call: TRBJ2-7
v_call: TRBV27
d_call: TRBD2
cdr3_nt: TGTGCCAGCGCCAGACTAGCGGGAGGGCCCTACGAGCAGTACTTC
cdr3_aa: CASARLAGGPYEQYF

clone_size: .
j_call: TRBJ1-1
v_call: TRBV29-1
d_call: .
cdr3_nt: TGCAGCGTAGCTTCAGGGATCCAAGCTTTCTTT
cdr3_aa: CSVASGIQAFF

clone_size: .
j_call: TRBJ2-7
v_call: TRBV4-3
d_call: .
cdr3_nt: TGCGCCAGCAGCCAGAACAGGGCAGAATCCTACGAGCAGTACTTC
cdr3_aa: CASSQNRAESYEQYF

clone_size: .
j_call: TRBJ1-5
v_call: TRBV19
d_call: .
cdr3_nt: TGTGCCAGTAGAAGGGGTGGGTCAAATCAGCCCCAGCATTTT
cdr3_aa: CASRRGGSNQPQHF

clone_size: .
j_call: TRBJ1-1
v_call: TRBV25-1
d_call: .
cdr3_nt: TGTGCCAGCAGTCCGACGACACAGAACACTGAAGCTTTCTTT
cdr3_aa: CASSPTTQNTEAFF

clone_size: .
j_call: TRBJ2-7
v_call: TRBV2
d_call: TRBD1
cdr3_nt: TGTGCCAGCCGACAGGGAGCCTACGAGCAGTACTTC
cdr3_aa: CASRQGAYEQYF

clone_size: .
j_call: TRBJ2-3
v_call: TRBV15
d_call: TRBD1
cdr3_nt: TGTGCCACCAGCCCACGTCGACAGGGGGCGGGTAGGTGGACAGATACGCAGTATTTT
cdr3_aa: CATSPRRQGAGRWTDTQYF

clone_size: .
j_call: TRBJ1-3
v_call: TRBV9
d_call: .
cdr3_nt: TGTGCCAGCAGCGTAGGGGGCGCTGGAAACACCATATATTTT
cdr3_aa: CASSVGGAGNTIYF

clone_size: .
j_call: TRBJ1-2
v_call: TRBV6-1
d_call: TRBD1
cdr3_nt: TGTGCCAGCAGTGGCCCCGGGACAGGGAATGGCTACACCTTC
cdr3_aa: CASSGPGTGNGYTF

clone_size: .
j_call: TRBJ2-7
v_call: TRBV6-1
d_call: TRBD1
cdr3_nt: TGTGCCAGCAGTGAAGCCAGGGGGTCCCCCTACGAGCAGTACTTC
cdr3_aa: CASSEARGSPYEQYF

clone_size: once
j_call: TRBJ2-7
v_call: TRBV16
d_call: TRBD1
cdr3_nt: TGTGCCAGCAGCCAAACGGGACAGCTCTACGAGCAGTACTTC
cdr3_aa: CASSQTGQLYEQYF

clone_size: .
j_call: TRBJ2-7
v_call: TRBV5-1
d_call: TRBD2
cdr3_nt: TGCGCCAGCAGCTCCGGACTAGCGGGAGGGCAAGGCGAGCAGTACTTC
cdr3_aa: CASSSGLAGGQGEQYF

clone_size: .
j_call: TRBJ2-3
v_call: TRBV5-4
d_call: .
cdr3_nt: TGTGCCAGCAGCTTCCAGGGAACAAGCACAGATACGCAGTATTTT
cdr3_aa: CASSFQGTSTDTQYF

clone_size: .
j_call: TRBJ2-7
v_call: TRBV6-1
d_call: .
cdr3_nt: TGTGCCAGCAGTGGTGACCGCAGGCTAGCCTTCTTC
cdr3_aa: CASSGDRRLAFF

clone_size: few
j_call: TRBJ2-7
v_call: TRBV6-5
d_call: TRBD1
cdr3_nt: TGTGCCAGCAGTTACTCCGTGACAGGGGGCGCGGTGCAGTACTTC
cdr3_aa: CASSYSVTGGAVQYF

clone_size: .
j_call: TRBJ1-6
v_call: TRBV5-8
d_call: TRBD1
cdr3_nt: TGTGCCAGCAGCGTCGGGACAGGAAGACCCCTCCACTTT
cdr3_aa: CASSVGTGRPLHF

clone_size: .
j_call: TRBJ1-1
v_call: TRBV6-5
d_call: TRBD1
cdr3_nt: TGTGCCAGCATTCTCTTCGGACAGGGGGACACTGAAGCTTTCTTT
cdr3_aa: CASILFGQGDTEAFF

clone_size: once
j_call: TRBJ2-7
v_call: TRBV6-6
d_call: TRBD1
cdr3_nt: TGTGCCAGCAGGAGGGACAGTTTCAGTTACGAGCAGTACTTC
cdr3_aa: CASRRDSFSYEQYF

clone_size: .
j_call: TRBJ1-1
v_call: TRBV20-1
d_call: .
cdr3_nt: TGCAGTGCTAGTGAGTACACTGAAGCTTTCTTT
cdr3_aa: CSASEYTEAFF

clone_size: once
j_call: TRBJ2-7
v_call: TRBV4-1
d_call: TRBD2
cdr3_nt: TGCGCCAGCAGCCAGGGACTAGCGGGATCCTACGAGCAGTACTTC
cdr3_aa: CASSQGLAGSYEQYF

clone_size: .
j_call: TRBJ1-1
v_call: TRBV18
d_call: .
cdr3_nt: TGTGCCAGCTCACCACCGGGCAGGGGCTTGAACACTGAAGCTTTCTTT
cdr3_aa: CASSPPGRGLNTEAFF